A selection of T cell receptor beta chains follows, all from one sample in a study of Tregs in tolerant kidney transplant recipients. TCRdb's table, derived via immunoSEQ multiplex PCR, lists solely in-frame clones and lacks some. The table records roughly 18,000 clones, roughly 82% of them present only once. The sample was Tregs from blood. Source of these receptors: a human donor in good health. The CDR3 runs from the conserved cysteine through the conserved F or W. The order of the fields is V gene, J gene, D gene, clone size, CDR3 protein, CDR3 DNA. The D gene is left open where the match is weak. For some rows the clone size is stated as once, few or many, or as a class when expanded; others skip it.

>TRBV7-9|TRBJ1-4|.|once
CASSLDNAYNEEKLFF
TGTGCCAGCAGCTTAGATAACGCTTATAACGAAGAAAAACTGTTTTTT
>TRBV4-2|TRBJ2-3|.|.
CASSQDGSTDTQYF
TGTGCCAGCAGCCAAGATGGTAGCACAGATACGCAGTATTTT
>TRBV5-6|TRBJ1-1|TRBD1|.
CASSPLTGSRDTEAFF
TGTGCCAGCAGCCCGTTGACAGGGAGTAGGGACACTGAAGCTTTCTTT
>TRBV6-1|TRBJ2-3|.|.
CASSESGPGTQYF
TGTGCCAGCAGTGAAAGCGGACCAGGGACGCAGTATTTT
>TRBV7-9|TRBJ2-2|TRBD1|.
CASSLGSTGQMNTGELFF
TGTGCCAGCAGCCTAGGCAGTACGGGACAGATGAACACCGGGGAGCTGTTTTTT
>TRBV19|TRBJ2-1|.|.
CASSIRFDMDNEQFF
TGTGCCAGTAGTATACGTTTCGACATGGACAATGAGCAGTTCTTC
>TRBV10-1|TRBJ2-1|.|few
CASSDSPPATSYNEQFF
TGCGCCAGCAGTGATTCCCCCCCAGCTACCTCCTACAATGAGCAGTTCTTC
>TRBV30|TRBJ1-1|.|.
CAWSRWLIAFF
TGTGCCTGGAGTCGCTGGCTAATAGCTTTCTTT
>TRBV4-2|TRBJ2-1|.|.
CASSQGTPPDNEQFF
TGTGCCAGCAGCCAAGGGACGCCCCCGGACAATGAGCAGTTCTTC
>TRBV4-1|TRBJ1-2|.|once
CASSLSLLYRRNYGYTF
TGCGCCAGCAGCCTTTCTCTCCTTTACAGGCGTAACTATGGCTACACCTTC
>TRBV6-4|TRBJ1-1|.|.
CASSDSLGYGRAFF
TGTGCCAGCAGTGACTCGCTCGGGTACGGACGTGCTTTCTTT
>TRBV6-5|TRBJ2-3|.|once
CASSQGLAAGSQYF
TGTGCCAGCAGCCAGGGACTGGCTGCGGGGTCGCAGTATTTT
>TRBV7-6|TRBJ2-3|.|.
CASSLVAGAPGTQYF
TGTGCCAGCAGCTTAGTGGCAGGCGCTCCCGGTACGCAGTATTTT
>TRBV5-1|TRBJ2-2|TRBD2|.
CASSYYGTSGGFTGELFF
TGCGCCAGCAGCTACTACGGGACTAGCGGGGGGTTCACCGGGGAGCTGTTTTTT
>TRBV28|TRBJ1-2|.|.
CASSLRGGRGYTF
TGTGCCAGCAGTTTACGGGGTGGTCGCGGCTACACCTTC
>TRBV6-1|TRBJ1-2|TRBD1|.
CASTDGTVNYGYTF
TGTGCCAGCACCGATGGGACAGTAAACTATGGCTACACCTTC
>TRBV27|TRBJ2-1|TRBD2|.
CASSRLRGLRSNEQFF
TGTGCCAGCAGTCGTCTCCGGGGACTACGTTCAAATGAGCAGTTCTTC
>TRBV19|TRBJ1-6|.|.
CASSGFGKLLEALHF
TGTGCCAGTAGTGGTTTTGGCAAGCTCCTCGAGGCCCTCCACTTT
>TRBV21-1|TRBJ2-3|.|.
CASSTTLDKEGTGDTQYF
TGTGCCAGCAGCACGACCCTCGATAAGGAAGGAACAGGGGATACGCAGTATTTT
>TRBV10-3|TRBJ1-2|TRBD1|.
CAISGTRGPPNYGYTF
TGTGCCATCAGTGGGACTAGGGGGCCTCCTAACTATGGCTACACCTTC
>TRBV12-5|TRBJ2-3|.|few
CASGFLLGGTDTQYF
TGTGCTAGTGGTTTCCTCCTCGGGGGCACAGATACGCAGTATTTT
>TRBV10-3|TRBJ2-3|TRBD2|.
CAISGDPRGSGGATDTQYF
TGTGCCATCAGTGGGGACCCGAGGGGCAGCGGGGGGGCCACAGATACGCAGTATTTT
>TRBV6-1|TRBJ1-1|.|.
CASRGLRGTEAFF
TGTGCCAGCAGGGGCCTTAGAGGCACTGAAGCTTTCTTT
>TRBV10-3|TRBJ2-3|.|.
CATSGADSTDTQYF
TGTGCCACCTCTGGGGCGGATAGCACAGATACGCAGTATTTT
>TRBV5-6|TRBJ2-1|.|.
CASSGPSRDNEQFF
TGTGCCAGCAGCGGGCCTAGCCGAGACAATGAGCAGTTCTTC
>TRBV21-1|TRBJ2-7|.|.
CASSKVGGITYEQYF
TGTGCCAGCAGCAAAGTGGGGGGTATAACCTACGAGCAGTACTTC
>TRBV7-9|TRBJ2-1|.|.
CASPDPGSYNEQFF
TGTGCCAGCCCGGACCCCGGCTCCTACAATGAGCAGTTCTTC
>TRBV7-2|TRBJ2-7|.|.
CASSRDRGPYEQYF
TGTGCCAGCAGTCGGGATAGGGGCCCCTACGAGCAGTACTTC
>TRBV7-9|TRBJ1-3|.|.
CASVQGFLGNTIYF
TGTGCCAGCGTACAGGGATTCTTAGGAAACACCATATATTTT
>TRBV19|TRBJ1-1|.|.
CASSSGTEAFF
TGTGCCAGTAGTAGTGGGACTGAAGCTTTCTTT
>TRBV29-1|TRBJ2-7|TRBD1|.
CSVGPGQGYEQYF
TGCAGCGTGGGCCCGGGACAGGGCTACGAGCAGTACTTC
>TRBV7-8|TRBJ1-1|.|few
CASSLEGGRTEAFF
TGTGCCAGCAGCTTAGAGGGGGGAAGAACTGAAGCTTTCTTT
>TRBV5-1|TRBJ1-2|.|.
CASSLEGGVYYGYTF
TGCGCCAGCAGCTTGGAGGGGGGCGTGTACTATGGCTACACCTTC
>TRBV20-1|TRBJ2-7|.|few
CSARSGGEQYF
TGCAGTGCTAGAAGCGGAGGTGAGCAGTACTTC
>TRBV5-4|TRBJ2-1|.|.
CASSVGLEQFF
TGTGCCAGCAGCGTGGGACTTGAGCAGTTCTTC
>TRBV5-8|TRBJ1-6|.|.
CASSRGWVTYNSPLHF
TGTGCCAGCAGCCGTGGGTGGGTCACCTATAATTCACCCCTCCACTTT
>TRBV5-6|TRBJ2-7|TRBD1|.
CASSLSPGGEQYF
TGTGCCAGCAGCCTCTCCCCAGGGGGAGAGCAGTACTTC
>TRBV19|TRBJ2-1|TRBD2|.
CASSIGLAGGLFF
TGTGCCAGTAGTATCGGGCTAGCGGGAGGGCTGTTCTTC
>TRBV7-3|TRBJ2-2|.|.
CASSRAGATGELFF
TGTGCCAGCAGCCGTGCGGGGGCCACCGGGGAGCTGTTTTTT
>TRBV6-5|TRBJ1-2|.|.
CASRGRGEGYGYTF
TGTGCCAGCAGAGGGCGAGGGGAAGGCTATGGCTACACCTTC
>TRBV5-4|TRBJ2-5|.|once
CASSWGRPEETQYF
TGTGCCAGCAGCTGGGGAAGACCCGAAGAGACCCAGTACTTC
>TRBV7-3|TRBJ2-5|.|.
CASSVGTRETQYF
TGTGCCAGCAGCGTCGGGACTCGGGAGACCCAGTACTTC
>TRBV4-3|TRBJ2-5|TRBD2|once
CASSQQTSAEETQYF
TGCGCCAGCAGCCAACAGACTAGCGCGGAAGAGACCCAGTACTTC
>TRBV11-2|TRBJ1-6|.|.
CAAGQSSYNSPLHF
TGTGCCGCCGGCCAGAGCTCCTATAATTCACCCCTCCACTTT
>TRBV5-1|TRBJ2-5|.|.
CASSLDTGSGGETQYF
TGCGCCAGCAGCTTGGATACAGGGTCCGGTGGAGAGACCCAGTACTTC
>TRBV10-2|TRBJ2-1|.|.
CASREAARGGEQFF
TGCGCCAGCAGAGAAGCGGCCCGCGGCGGTGAGCAGTTCTTC
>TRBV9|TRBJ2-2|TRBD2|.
CASSVSGGWEGELFF
TGTGCCAGCAGCGTGAGCGGGGGCTGGGAGGGGGAGCTGTTTTTT
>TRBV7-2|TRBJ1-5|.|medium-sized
CASSLGPARRLGNQPQHF
TGTGCCAGCAGCTTGGGGCCCGCTCGCCGTTTGGGGAATCAGCCCCAGCATTTT
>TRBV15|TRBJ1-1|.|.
CATSRDLWEMGTEAFF
TGTGCCACCAGCAGAGATCTTTGGGAGATGGGCACTGAAGCTTTCTTT
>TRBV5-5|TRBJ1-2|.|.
CASSPGRNYGYTF
TGTGCCAGCAGTCCCGGGAGGAACTATGGCTACACCTTC
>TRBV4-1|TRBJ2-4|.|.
CASSRLHNIAKNIQYF
TGCGCCAGCAGCCGTCTCCATAACATAGCCAAAAACATTCAGTACTTC
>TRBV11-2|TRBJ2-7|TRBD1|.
CASSSTTGQGVSYEQYF
TGTGCCAGCAGCTCAACTACGGGACAGGGGGTCTCCTACGAGCAGTACTTC
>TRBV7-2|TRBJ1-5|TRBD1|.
CASSSTGGSNQPQHF
TGTGCCAGCAGCAGCACAGGGGGGAGCAATCAGCCCCAGCATTTT